These 10 T cell receptor beta chains share one sample of origin, sequenced in a study of blood T cell repertoires in COVID-19. Measured with immunoSEQ multiplex PCR; TCRdb has only the in-frame clones, and not every one. The sample lists more than 200,000 clones, around 78% occurring once. Sequencing was carried out using peripheral blood. Every receptor here comes from a woman aged 70-85 years with active or convalescent COVID-19.

This chain connects TRBV27 to TRBJ2-5; 7 bases match TRBD1. The CDR3 runs to 13 residues. Germline loops: CDR1 MNHEY, CDR2 SMNVEV (reference sequence). With 6 bases clipped from V and 5 bases from J, the junction kept 6 bases outside the gene matches. The CDR3: CASRRQGWETQYF. DNA of the CDR3: TGTGCCAGCAGGAGACAGGGTTGGGAGACCCAGTACTTC.

The chain employs TRBV11-1 and TRBJ1-1; 8 nucleotides line up with TRBD1. CDR1 and CDR2 (germline): SGHAT, FQDESV (reference sequence). The CDR3 loop spans 15 amino acids. V was clipped by 5 bases and J by 5 bases; unmatched bases: 10. CDR3 nucleotides: TGTGCCAGCAGCCCCTTTGGGCAGGGGGCTACTGAAGCTTTCTTT. The encoded protein is CASSPFGQGATEAFF. The full variable domain, with the rest looked up from reference TRBV11-1 and TRBJ1-1, is EAEVAQSPRYKITEKSQAVAFWCDPISGHATLYWYRQILGQGPELLVQFQDESVVDDSQLPKDRFSAERLKGVDSTLKIQPAELGDSAMYLCASSPFGQGATEAFFGQGTRLTVV.

V and J are TRBV28 and TRBJ2-1; TRBD2 aligns across 11 bases. The CDR3 totals 17 residues. V lost 2 bases, J lost 7 bases, and 10 bases stayed unmatched. Germline values: CDR1 MDHEN, CDR2 SYDVKM. The CDR3 nucleotides are TGTGCCAGCAGTTTAATGAGGGGGGCTAGCGGGAGGAATGAGCAGTTCTTC. It codes for CASSLMRGASGRNEQFF.

The chain uses TRBV27 and TRBJ2-2; D remains unclear. The CDR3 is 13 amino acids. Trimming took off 4 bases at V and 9 bases at J, with 12 bases between the two ends. Looked up from germline, CDR1 is MNHEY and CDR2 is SMNVEV (reference sequence). The CDR3 nucleotides read TGTGCCAGCAGTTCACTTAATCGTCGGGAGCTGTTTTTT. This codes for CASSSLNRRELFF.

This chain links TRBV30 with TRBJ1-4; D is possibly TRBD1 (5 bases). The length of the CDR3 is 14 residues. The V gene's germline CDR1 is GTSNPN and CDR2 SVGIG (reference sequence). With 2 bases removed from V and 8 bases from J, the gap between germline ends came to 15 bases. CDR3 residues: CAWSLSGLREKLFF. CDR3 nucleotides: TGTGCCTGGAGTCTCTCGGGACTCAGGGAAAAACTGTTTTTT.

The chain joins TRBV6-6 to TRBJ2-3; 14 nucleotides agree with TRBD2. The V gene end was trimmed by 5 bases and the J gene end by 6 bases; junction bases not matched to a gene: 10. The CDR3 contains 17 residues. CDR1 MNHNY and CDR2 SVGAGI come from the germline V gene (reference sequence). The CDR3 DNA follows: TGTGCCAGCAGTCCCCATCGACTAGCGGGAGGGTCGGATACGCAGTATTTT. Residues: CASSPHRLAGGSDTQYF.

This chain uses TRBV28 with TRBJ2-1; D is perhaps TRBD1 (5 bases). Trimming took off 2 bases at V and 8 bases at J, with 19 bases between the two ends. This CDR3 has 16 amino acids. Germline loops: CDR1 MDHEN, CDR2 SYDVKM. Written as DNA, the CDR3 is TGTGCCAGCAGTTTAGGTGTGGCTCCACCCAGGGATGAGCAGTTCTTC. This encodes CASSLGVAPPRDEQFF.

The chain links TRBV29-1 to TRBJ2-7; D is possibly TRBD2 (6 bases). Germline V gene sequence: CDR1 SQVTM, CDR2 ANQGSEA. V was pared by 3 bases and J by 6 bases, with 12 bases between. The CDR3 spans 12 residues. The CDR3 region has the DNA TGCAGCGTTGATGGCGGGGCCGGCGAGCAGTACTTC. Translation gives CSVDGGAGEQYF.

This clone was observed a few times. The V gene is TRBV5-1, the J gene TRBJ1-4; D perhaps matches TRBD1 (5 bases). Looked up from germline, CDR1 is SGHRS and CDR2 is YFSETQ. This CDR3 region has 13 residues. The V end was cut by 4 bases, the J end by 8 bases, with 12 bases between. The CDR3 loop reads CASSAGLQEKLFF. In DNA, the CDR3 is TGCGCCAGCAGCGCGGGACTTCAGGAAAAACTGTTTTTT. Full variable domain (outside the CDR3, taken from reference TRBV5-1 and TRBJ1-4): KAGVTQTPRYLIKTRGQQVTLSCSPISGHRSVSWYQQTPGQGLQFLFEYFSETQRNKGNFPGRFSGRQFSNSRSEMNVSTLELGDSALYLCASSAGLQEKLFFGSGTQLSVL.

The rearrangement uses TRBV27 and TRBJ2-1, with D possibly TRBD2 on 6 matching bases. In germline, CDR1 is MNHEY, CDR2 SMNVEV (reference sequence). CDR3 size: 15 residues. Between the trimmed V and J ends, which lost 5 bases and 7 bases, there was a span of 18 bases. CDR3 loop: CASSPKVPGRNEQFF. The CDR3, as DNA: TGTGCCAGCAGTCCAAAGGTTCCTGGGAGGAATGAGCAGTTCTTC.